This is a list of T cell receptor beta chains from one sample in a study of post-analysis software for immune sequencing data. TCRdb reanalysed the PCR reads using MiXCR and keeps one entry per CDR3 protein. The sample consists of 750,000 to 950,000 distinct CDR3 sequences, about 53% of them appearing once. The sequenced sample was blood. The source of these receptors is a girl aged 10 to 17 with multiple sclerosis. Each CDR3 is given with its conserved first and last residue. D genes are given only for firm matches. Clone size, where shown, is once, few, many, or a class for clones that have expanded.

TRBJ2-1	NA	TRBV29-1	NA	TGCAGCGTGAAGCCTCGGTACTCCTACAATGAGCAGTTCTTC	CSVKPRYSYNEQFF
TRBJ1-2	TRBD1	TRBV6-5	few	TGTGCCAGCAGTTACCGGGACAGGGGAGCTAACTATGGCTACACCTTC	CASSYRDRGANYGYTF
TRBJ1-2	NA	TRBV5-1	NA	TGCGCCAGCAGCACCGGTGGGGGAGGAATATTGTTGAGCACCTTC	CASSTGGGGILLSTF
TRBJ2-4	TRBD1	TRBV5-1	NA	TGCGCCAGCAGCTTGGACCAACAGGGGGCGGTTGTCAAAAACATTCAGTACTTC	CASSLDQQGAVVKNIQYF
TRBJ2-7	NA	TRBV7-8	NA	TGTGCCAGCAGCTTAGTGGGCGACTGGGCGACATCCTACGAGCAGTACTTC	CASSLVGDWATSYEQYF
TRBJ2-1	TRBD2	TRBV5-1	NA	TGCGCCAGCAGCTACAGCGGGAGCGTCTCCTACAATGAGCAGTTCTTC	CASSYSGSVSYNEQFF
TRBJ1-2	NA	TRBV6-4	NA	TGTGCCAGCAGTGTATCGTTCGGGGACTATGGCTACACCTTC	CASSVSFGDYGYTF
TRBJ2-3	NA	TRBV9	few	TGTGCCAGCAGCGAGGAAGGTTTGACAGATACGCAGTATTTT	CASSEEGLTDTQYF
TRBJ2-7	NA	TRBV7-3	NA	TGTGCCAGCAGCTTAAGGCCCCCAGGGCCAGGGCTAGTCTCCTACGAGCAGTACTTC	CASSLRPPGPGLVSYEQYF
TRBJ2-7	TRBD1	TRBV25-1	NA	TGTGCCAGCAGTTCACAGGGGTACTACGGGCAGTACTTC	CASSSQGYYGQYF
TRBJ2-5	TRBD1	TRBV5-1	NA	TGCGCCAGCAGCCCGACGGGACAGTACCAAGAGACCCAGTACTTC	CASSPTGQYQETQYF
TRBJ2-7	NA	TRBV15	NA	TGTGCCACCAGCAGTTTCGGGGGCGAGCAGTACTTC	CATSSFGGEQYF
TRBJ1-1	TRBD1	TRBV14	few	TGTGCCAGCAGCCATTGGACAGGGGGCCGAGAAGCTTTCTTT	CASSHWTGGREAFF
TRBJ2-5	TRBD1	TRBV12-3/TRBV12-4	NA	TGTGCCAGCAGTTTCCTTACGGGACAGGGGAGGGGGACCCAGTACTTC	CASSFLTGQGRGTQYF
TRBJ2-4	TRBD1	TRBV6-6	NA	TGTGCCAGCGAGGGCACAGGGGCCGTAGCCAAAAACATTCAGTACTTC	CASEGTGAVAKNIQYF
TRBJ2-3	TRBD2	TRBV20-1	once	TGCAGTGCTAGAGTGACTAGCGGGGGCAAAACGCAGTATTTT	CSARVTSGGKTQYF
TRBJ1-1	TRBD1	TRBV29-1	NA	TGCAGCGCCCGGGGACAGTTGAACACTGAAGCTTTCTTT	CSARGQLNTEAFF
TRBJ2-7	NA	TRBV6-6	few	TGTGCCAGCACACGAGGGAACTCCTACGAGCAGTACTTC	CASTRGNSYEQYF
TRBJ2-5	TRBD1	TRBV20-1	NA	TGCAGTGCGGACCAGACAGGGGGGCTTTTGATGGCCCAGTACTTC	CSADQTGGLLMAQYF
TRBJ2-7	TRBD2	TRBV5-1	NA	TGCGCCAGCAGCTTGGAGTCACTAGCGTTGGACCAGTACTTC	CASSLESLALDQYF
TRBJ2-3	TRBD2	TRBV5-1	once	TGCGCCAGCAGGCTAGCGGGACTAGCGCACACAGATACGCAGTATTTT	CASRLAGLAHTDTQYF
TRBJ1-1	TRBD1	TRBV6-1	NA	TGTGCCAGCAGCGAGCAGGGGGCTGGGAGCACTGAAGCTTTCTTT	CASSEQGAGSTEAFF
TRBJ2-7	NA	TRBV5-1	NA	TGCGCCAGCAGCAGGGACCCTCCCTCCTACGAGCAGTACTTC	CASSRDPPSYEQYF